These T cell receptor beta chains were read from a single sample in a study of beta chain features in type 1 diabetes. Method: immunoSEQ multiplex PCR; TCRdb's copy keeps in-frame clones and lacks some. The data hold about 660,000 clones, with around 15% observed a single time. The sample was naive CD4+ T cells from blood. The receptor source for this set is a man aged 18 to 29 with type 1 diabetes. Each CDR3 is given with its conserved first and last residue. D genes are given only for firm matches. The listing skips clone size in some rows; elsewhere it reads once, few, many or a size class.

TRBJ2-1 | TRBV7-2 | 15 | TRBD2 | . | TGTGCCAGCAGGGATCGGACTAGTCTGGGGAATGAGCAGTTCTTC | CASRDRTSLGNEQFF
TRBJ2-7 | TRBV5-1 | 14 | . | few | TGCGCCAGCAGCCTCCGGACGGGTCGATACGAGCAGTACTTC | CASSLRTGRYEQYF
TRBJ2-2 | TRBV9 | 16 | TRBD1 | few | TGTGCCAGCAGCATCCGTGGACAGGTTTCCACCGGGGAGCTGTTTTTT | CASSIRGQVSTGELFF
TRBJ2-2 | TRBV7-2 | 15 | . | few | TGTGCCAGCAGCTTATACTTATCGAACACCGGGGAGCTGTTTTTT | CASSLYLSNTGELFF
TRBJ1-5 | TRBV30 | 14 | TRBD1 | . | TGTGCCTGGAGTCGAGACAGGGGAGGTCAGCCCCAGCATTTT | CAWSRDRGGQPQHF
TRBJ2-4 | TRBV5-6 | 16 | . | few | TGTGCCAGCAGCCCCTCACTTACTCTAGCCAAAAACATTCAGTACTTC | CASSPSLTLAKNIQYF
TRBJ2-6 | TRBV5-8 | 13 | . | . | TGTGCCAGCAGCCCCGCTGGGGCCAACGTCCTGACTTTC | CASSPAGANVLTF
TRBJ2-1 | TRBV7-2 | 14 | TRBD2 | few | TGTGCCAGCAAGTCGGGACTAGCTTACAATGAGCAGTTCTTC | CASKSGLAYNEQFF
TRBJ1-1 | TRBV7-2 | 14 | TRBD1 | few | TGTGCCAGCAGCTTAGTTCCAGGGGGCGAGGGAGCTTTCTTT | CASSLVPGGEGAFF
TRBJ2-3 | TRBV29-1 | 16 | . | few | TGCAGCGTTGGCCTTCGAGGGGGGGGCGGCACAGATACGCAGTATTTT | CSVGLRGGGGTDTQYF
TRBJ2-3 | TRBV7-2 | 14 | TRBD1 | . | TGTGCCAGCAGCTTTGGACAGGGCACAGATACGCAGTATTTT | CASSFGQGTDTQYF
TRBJ1-2 | TRBV7-9 | 14 | . | . | TGTGCCAGCAGCCCGTACAGGGAGTTCTATGGCTACACCTTC | CASSPYREFYGYTF
TRBJ2-3 | TRBV20-1 | 11 | . | few | TGCAGTGCCCAGACGGCAGATACGCAGTATTTT | CSAQTADTQYF
TRBJ2-5 | TRBV5-1 | 15 | . | . | TGCGCCAGCAGCTTGGAGACAGTAGTTTCGGAGACCCAGTACTTC | CASSLETVVSETQYF
TRBJ2-3 | TRBV4-3 | 16 | TRBD2 | few | TGCGCCAGCAGCCGGGAAACTAGCGGGGGGGCAGATACGCAGTATTTT | CASSRETSGGADTQYF
TRBJ1-2 | TRBV28 | 14 | . | . | TGTGCCAGCAGTTTTAACAGCCGGGACTATGGCTACACCTTC | CASSFNSRDYGYTF
TRBJ2-3 | TRBV7-2 | 17 | TRBD1 | . | TGTGCCAGCAGCCTGCGGCCCCCGGGACAGACAACAGATACGCAGTATTTT | CASSLRPPGQTTDTQYF
TRBJ2-1 | TRBV28 | 14 | TRBD1 | few | TGTGCCAGCAGTAGGACAGGGTCCCACAATGAGCAGTTCTTC | CASSRTGSHNEQFF
TRBJ2-1 | TRBV7-9 | 19 | . | . | TGTGCCAGCAGCACCCTCCATTCCTTAGCGGCAAGCTCCTACAATGAGCAGTTCTTC | CASSTLHSLAASSYNEQFF
TRBJ2-1 | TRBV30 | 16 | TRBD1 | . | TGTGCCTGGAGTGGAATCAGGGGGCGATCCTACAATGAGCAGTTCTTC | CAWSGIRGRSYNEQFF
TRBJ2-7 | TRBV7-2 | 13 | . | . | TGTGCCAGCAGCACACAGGATACCTACGAGCAGTACTTC | CASSTQDTYEQYF
TRBJ2-7 | TRBV4-1 | 14 | . | few | TGCGCCAGCAGCCACCGTCAGGGAGTCAACGAGCAGTACTTC | CASSHRQGVNEQYF
TRBJ2-7 | TRBV27 | 13 | . | . | TGTGCCAGCACCTCGGCGGTGTCCTACGAGCAGTACTTC | CASTSAVSYEQYF
TRBJ1-1 | TRBV14 | 16 | . | few | TGTGCCAGCAGCCTTAACACGGTGCTGAGAAACACTGAAGCTTTCTTT | CASSLNTVLRNTEAFF
TRBJ2-5 | TRBV5-1 | 13 | . | . | TGCGCCAGCAGCTTTGGTGTGGGGGAGACCCAGTACTTC | CASSFGVGETQYF
TRBJ1-2 | TRBV30 | 15 | . | . | TGTGCCTGTACCCTTGGGGCAGGGAGCCAGTATGGCTACACCTTC | CACTLGAGSQYGYTF
TRBJ1-1 | TRBV30 | 13 | . | . | TGTGCCTGGATTAGAAATCTGAACACTGAAGCTTTCTTT | CAWIRNLNTEAFF
TRBJ2-3 | TRBV7-9 | 16 | TRBD1 | . | TGTGCCAGCAGCTGGACCCAGGGGGCTTATGCTGATACGCAGTATTTT | CASSWTQGAYADTQYF
TRBJ2-7 | TRBV9 | 15 | . | . | TGTGCCAGCAGCGTAGAGGGCGGTGCGGGCTACGAGCAGTACTTC | CASSVEGGAGYEQYF
TRBJ1-3 | TRBV29-1 | 14 | . | . | TGCAGCGCGGGAGGAACAGGGAGAGGAAACACCATATATTTT | CSAGGTGRGNTIYF
TRBJ2-7 | TRBV2 | 15 | . | few | TGTGCCAGCAGTCCCACATGGAACCGCTCCTACGAGCAGTACTTC | CASSPTWNRSYEQYF
TRBJ2-3 | TRBV5-1 | 17 | TRBD2 | once | TGCGCCAGCAGCTTGGGGGCACTAGCGGGAGCCACAGATACGCAGTATTTT | CASSLGALAGATDTQYF
TRBJ2-4 | TRBV9 | 15 | . | few | TGTGCCAGCAGCCCCGAGACAGGGAGGGTAAACATTCAGTACTTC | CASSPETGRVNIQYF
TRBJ2-1 | TRBV11-2 | 11 | . | few | TGTGCCAGCAGCCCTGCCGGGGCGCAGTTCTTC | CASSPAGAQFF
TRBJ2-5 | TRBV7-2 | 14 | TRBD2 | few | TGTGCCAGCAGCTTAGCGACTAGGGAGGGGACCCAGTACTTC | CASSLATREGTQYF
TRBJ2-7 | TRBV5-4 | 13 | . | . | TGTGCCAGCAGCTTGGACAGGGCCTACGAGCAGTACTTC | CASSLDRAYEQYF
TRBJ2-1 | TRBV18 | 11 | . | few | TGTGCCAGCTCACCCAGGGATGAGCAGTTCTTC | CASSPRDEQFF
TRBJ2-5 | TRBV12-5 | 16 | TRBD2 | few | TGTGCTAGTGGGCCTGGACTAGCGGGAGGGCCGGAGACCCAGTACTTC | CASGPGLAGGPETQYF
TRBJ1-1 | TRBV6-5 | 12 | . | . | TGTGCCAGCAGTTCCCGATCCGGGGAAGCTTTCTTT | CASSSRSGEAFF
TRBJ1-5 | TRBV7-2 | 16 | . | . | TGTGCCAGCAGCTTAAGTCTCAACAGGGGCAATCAGCCCCAGCATTTT | CASSLSLNRGNQPQHF
TRBJ2-7 | TRBV5-6 | 17 | TRBD1 | . | TGTGCCAGCAGCTTGCCCTCGGGACAGGGGAACTCCTACGAGCAGTACTTC | CASSLPSGQGNSYEQYF
TRBJ1-1 | TRBV7-9 | 14 | TRBD1 | few | TGTGCCAGCAGCTTAGTGACAGGGGGAACTGAAGCTTTCTTT | CASSLVTGGTEAFF
TRBJ2-7 | TRBV6-5 | 15 | . | few | TGTGCCAGCAGTTACTCGATTGCGGCGCTCTACGAGCAGTACTTC | CASSYSIAALYEQYF
TRBJ1-6 | TRBV13 | 12 | . | . | TGTGCCAGCAGCTTAGGAGGATCACCCCTCCACTTT | CASSLGGSPLHF
TRBJ2-6 | TRBV4-1 | 14 | . | many | TGCGCCAGCCGCGGCGAATCTGGGGCCAACGTCCTGACTTTC | CASRGESGANVLTF
TRBJ1-2 | TRBV7-2 | 15 | . | . | TGTGCCAGCAGCGCAGAGTCCGGGGCACACTATGGCTACACCTTC | CASSAESGAHYGYTF
TRBJ2-2 | TRBV7-8 | 16 | TRBD2 | . | TGTGCCGCATCCCCTCGGGTAGCGGGGGTCACCGGGGAGCTGTTTTTT | CAASPRVAGVTGELFF
TRBJ1-1 | TRBV29-1 | 12 | . | few | TGCAGCGTGGACAGACAGGATCCTGAAGCTTTCTTT | CSVDRQDPEAFF
TRBJ2-5 | TRBV7-2 | 11 | . | few | TGTGCCAGCAGCCCACTAGAGACCCAGTACTTC | CASSPLETQYF
TRBJ1-2 | TRBV29-1 | 13 | TRBD1 | . | TGCAGCGTTGGGGCAGGGGGCGTCTATGGCTACACCTTC | CSVGAGGVYGYTF
TRBJ2-1 | TRBV4-1 | 15 | TRBD1 | few | TGCGCCAGCAAGGGGCGGGACAGGGTTGGCTATGAGCAGTTCTTC | CASKGRDRVGYEQFF
TRBJ1-1 | TRBV25-1 | 17 | . | few | TGTGCCAGCAGTGAACGGTTGGGGAGAGGGAAAAGACCTGAAGCTTTCTTT | CASSERLGRGKRPEAFF
TRBJ2-7 | TRBV7-9 | 14 | TRBD1 | few | TGTGCCAGCAGCACCTGGGACAGGGGCTACGAGCAGTACTTC | CASSTWDRGYEQYF
TRBJ2-5 | TRBV11-2 | 14 | . | . | TGTGCCAGCAGCCCCCGGGCCAGCCAAGAGACCCAGTACTTC | CASSPRASQETQYF
TRBJ2-7 | TRBV7-2 | 14 | TRBD2 | . | TGTGCCAGCAGCTTAACTAGCGGCTCCTACGAGCAGTACTTC | CASSLTSGSYEQYF